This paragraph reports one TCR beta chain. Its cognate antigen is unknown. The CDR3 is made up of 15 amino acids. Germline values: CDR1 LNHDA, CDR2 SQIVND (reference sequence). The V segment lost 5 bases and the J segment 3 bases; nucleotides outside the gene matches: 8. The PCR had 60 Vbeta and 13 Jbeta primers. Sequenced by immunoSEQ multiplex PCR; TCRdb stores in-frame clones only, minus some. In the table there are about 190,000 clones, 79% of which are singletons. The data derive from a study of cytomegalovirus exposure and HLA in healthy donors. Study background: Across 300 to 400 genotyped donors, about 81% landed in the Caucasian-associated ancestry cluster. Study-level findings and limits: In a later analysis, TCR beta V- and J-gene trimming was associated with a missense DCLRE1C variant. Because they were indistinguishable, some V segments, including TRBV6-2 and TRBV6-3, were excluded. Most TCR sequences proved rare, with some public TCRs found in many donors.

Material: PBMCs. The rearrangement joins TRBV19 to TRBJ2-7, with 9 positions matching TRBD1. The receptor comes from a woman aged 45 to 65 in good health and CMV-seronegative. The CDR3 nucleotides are TGTGCCAGTAGTCCCGCCGAGGGACAGGGCTACGAGCAGTACTTC. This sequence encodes CASSPAEGQGYEQYF.